The 31 T cell receptor beta chains in this list originate from one sample, sequenced in a study of blood T cell repertoires in COVID-19. TCRdb keeps only in-frame clones here, not all; method: immunoSEQ multiplex PCR. Of under 250,000 clones in the sample, about 83% were seen once. Sequencing was performed on peripheral blood. The source of these receptors is a man aged 35 to 55 with active or convalescent COVID-19.

V and J are TRBV7-8 and TRBJ1-1; D possibly corresponds to TRBD1 (5 bases). The CDR3 consists of 12 residues. Germline V gives CDR1 SGHVS, CDR2 FQNEAQ. V was trimmed by 5 bases and J by 6 bases, leaving 10 bases between them. The CDR3 nucleotides read TGTGCCAGCAGCCAGAGACAGCCTGAAGCTTTCTTT. As protein: CASSQRQPEAFF.

V and J are TRBV30 and TRBJ2-1; 7 bases agree with TRBD1. The CDR3 length is 14 residues. Trimming at V came to 0 bases and at J to 1 base, leaving 0 bases not matched to a gene. The germline V gene encodes CDR1 GTSNPN and CDR2 SVGIG (reference sequence). Here the CDR3 DNA reads TGTGCCTGGAGTGTGGACAGGTCCTACAATGAGCAGTTCTTC. It is translated as CAWSVDRSYNEQFF.

The chain recombines TRBV6-5 with TRBJ1-6; possibly TRBD1 for D (5 bases). The CDR3 consists of 13 residues. V was pared by 6 bases and J by 6 bases, with 9 bases between. The V gene's germline CDR1 is MNHEY and CDR2 SVGAGI. The CDR3 DNA reads TGTGCCAGCAGACGGGGGGGTAATTCACCCCTCCACTTT. It yields the protein CASRRGGNSPLHF.

The chain combines TRBV19 with TRBJ1-4, with 7 bases matching TRBD1. The CDR3 has 15 residues. V lost 3 bases and J lost 6; bases outside the gene matches: 7. Germline values: CDR1 LNHDA, CDR2 SQIVND (reference sequence). CDR3 sequence (DNA): TGTGCCAGTAGTATCGGGGACAGACCCCATGAAAAACTGTTTTTT. Encoded protein: CASSIGDRPHEKLFF. Drawing the rest from reference TRBV19 and TRBJ1-4, the complete variable domain is DGGITQSPKYLFRKEGQNVTLSCEQNLNHDAMYWYRQDPGQGLRLIYYSQIVNDFQKGDIAEGYSVSREKKESFPLTVTSAQKNPTAFYLCASSIGDRPHEKLFFGSGTQLSVL.

The J gene is TRBJ1-6, the V gene TRBV6-2 or TRBV6-3; the match to TRBD1 covers 7 bases. Per the germline V gene, CDR1 is MNHEY and CDR2 is SVGEGT. This CDR3 region has 12 residues. The V gene end was trimmed by 6 bases and the J gene end by 9 bases; junction bases not matched to a gene: 2. The CDR3 bases are TGTGCCAGCAGCGACAGGGTTTCACCCCTCCACTTT. As protein: CASSDRVSPLHF.

This chain links TRBV6-5 with TRBJ2-1, with D possibly being TRBD2 (5 bases). The CDR3 extends over 11 amino acids. The V gene's germline CDR1 is MNHEY and CDR2 SVGAGI. Trimming stripped 6 bases from V and 9 bases from J, with 9 bases between. CDR3 DNA: TGTGCCAGCAGAACTAGTCTTGAGCAGTTCTTC. It is translated as CASRTSLEQFF.

V usage is TRBV30 and J usage is TRBJ1-2, with D possibly matching TRBD1 (6 bases). V lost 8 bases and J lost 3, with 13 bases in between. CDR1 is GTSNPN and CDR2 is SVGIG in the germline V gene (reference sequence). The CDR3 totals 12 residues. The DNA of the CDR3 is TGTGCCAGGACAGATAACGACTATGGCTACACCTTC. Encoded protein: CARTDNDYGYTF.

The chain employs TRBV27 and TRBJ1-2; 8 bases are shared with TRBD1. The V gene end was trimmed by 4 bases and the J gene end by 7 bases; junction bases not matched to a gene: 8. Per germline, CDR1 MNHEY and CDR2 SMNVEV (reference sequence). The CDR3 is 14 residues long. This chain's CDR3 is CASSYRTGSFGYTF. The CDR3 region has the DNA TGTGCCAGCAGTTACCGGACAGGGTCTTTTGGCTACACCTTC.

This clone was detected once. This rearrangement joins TRBV6-5 to TRBJ2-1; 9 bases line up with TRBD2. Unmatched junction bases numbered 11, after V lost 5 bases and J lost 9 bases. The CDR3 is 15 residues long. The germline gives CDR1 MNHEY, CDR2 SVGAGI. The DNA for the CDR3 is TGTGCCAGCAGTAATAGCGGGAGCCCTAGGCGTGAGCAGTTCTTC. Translation: CASSNSGSPRREQFF.

This sequence joins TRBV11-3 and TRBJ1-5; no firm D call. The germline gives CDR1 SGHNT, CDR2 YENEEA. CDR3 length: 13 residues. Trimming left V 0 bases short and J 5 bases short, with 5 bases between. CDR3 loop: CASSLEEDQPQHF. The CDR3 region has the DNA TGTGCCAGCAGCTTAGAGGAGGATCAGCCCCAGCATTTT.

This chain links TRBV4-1 with TRBJ2-7; no definite D call. The CDR3 has 16 residues. V gave up 4 bases and J gave up 4 bases, with 20 bases separating them. The V gene's germline CDR1 is MGHRA and CDR2 YSYEKL. CDR3 region: CASSPDSDRSRYEQYF. CDR3 DNA: TGCGCCAGCAGCCCCGATTCAGACCGGAGTCGATACGAGCAGTACTTC.

The chain recombines TRBV30 with TRBJ2-1; 10 positions match TRBD2. The CDR3 extends over 14 amino acids. Germline CDR1 is GTSNPN and CDR2 is SVGIG (reference sequence). The junction had 4 bases not matched to a gene; V was cut back by 2 bases and J by 6 bases. The CDR3 is CAWSPIAGGNEQFF. As DNA, the CDR3 is TGTGCCTGGAGTCCTATAGCGGGAGGCAATGAGCAGTTCTTC.

This clone was observed a few times. The gene calls are TRBV27 and TRBJ1-5; 10 bases line up with TRBD1. CDR1 is MNHEY, CDR2 SMNVEV, per germline (reference sequence). The CDR3 extends over 16 amino acids. V lost 6 bases to trimming and J lost 4 bases; unmatched junction nucleotides: 9. The CDR3, as DNA: TGTGCCAGCAGCCCCTTTGCGGACAGGGGGAATCAGCCCCAGCATTTT. Its protein is CASSPFADRGNQPQHF.

This sequence joins TRBV18 and TRBJ1-6; maybe TRBD1 (6 bases). V gave up 3 bases and J gave up 9 bases, with 18 bases separating them. Germline assignment: CDR1 KGHSH and CDR2 LQKENI. The CDR3 runs 16 residues. For the CDR3, the DNA is TGTGCCAGCTCACCTATGGAAAGACAGGCGGTTTCACCCCTCCACTTT. Translated: CASSPMERQAVSPLHF. Based on the CDR3 plus reference TRBV18 and TRBJ1-6, the full variable domain is NAGVMQNPRHLVRRRGQEARLRCSPMKGHSHVYWYRQLPEEGLKFMVYLQKENIIDESGMPKERFSAEFPKEGPSILRIQQVVRGDSAAYFCASSPMERQAVSPLHFGNGTRLTVT.

In its sample, this clone was seen once. J is TRBJ2-1 and V is TRBV19; the match to TRBD2 covers 10 bases. The CDR3 has 17 amino acids. The germline V gene has CDR1 LNHDA and CDR2 SQIVND (reference sequence). Unmatched junction bases numbered 14, after V lost 4 bases and J lost 8 bases. The CDR3 spells CASSTGLSGRKGYEQFF. The CDR3 DNA sequence: TGTGCCAGTAGTACTGGCCTTAGCGGGAGGAAGGGCTATGAGCAGTTCTTC.

The V and J genes are TRBV10-3 and TRBJ2-3, with 12 nucleotides matching TRBD2. Trimming removed 8 bases from V and 1 base from J; junction bases left unmatched: 10. Germline lookup yields CDR1 ENHRY and CDR2 SYGVKD. This CDR3 comprises 17 residues. CDR3 protein: CAIRSSGGAPGTDTQYF. DNA for the CDR3: TGTGCCATCCGATCTAGCGGGGGGGCTCCGGGCACAGATACGCAGTATTTT.

J is TRBJ2-7 and V is TRBV3-1 (or the pseudogene TRBV3-2); D remains unclear. Germline loops: CDR1 LGHDT, CDR2 YNNKEL (reference sequence). Trimming left V 3 bases short and J 2 bases short, with 14 bases between. CDR3 size: 15 residues. CDR3 bases: TGTGCCAGCAGCCAGTTAGAACCCTCCCCCTACGAGCAGTACTTC. Its translation is CASSQLEPSPYEQYF.

This chain's CDR3 is CASSSRLGNTEAFF. In nucleotides, the CDR3 is TGTGCCAGCAGCTCACGGCTAGGGAACACTGAAGCTTTCTTT. V usage is TRBV3-1 (or the pseudogene TRBV3-2) and J usage is TRBJ1-1; D unresolved. Trimming left V 5 bases short and J 1 base short, with 11 bases between. The CDR3 has 14 amino acids. The germline V gene has CDR1 LGHDT and CDR2 YNNKEL (reference sequence).

The J gene is TRBJ2-5, the V gene TRBV27; 11 bases fit TRBD2. The CDR3 runs 17 residues. J gave up 0 bases and V 1 base, and 4 bases lay outside the gene matches. Germline CDR1 MNHEY, CDR2 SMNVEV (reference sequence). CDR3 in DNA: TGTGCCAGCAGTTTATGGGGGACTAGCGGTAACCAAGAGACCCAGTACTTC. Residues: CASSLWGTSGNQETQYF.

This chain joins TRBV10-3 and TRBJ1-2; 8 nucleotides align to TRBD1. The trim removed 7 bases at V and 4 bases at J, leaving 8 bases unmatched. The germline V gene has CDR1 ENHRY and CDR2 SYGVKD. CDR3 length equals 14 residues. The CDR3: CAIIRDRTSYGYTF. The CDR3 nucleotides are TGTGCCATCATCAGGGACAGGACTTCCTATGGCTACACCTTC.

The chain combines TRBV18 with TRBJ1-1, with no clear D. CDR1 is KGHSH and CDR2 is LQKENI in the germline V gene. CDR3 length: 15 residues. V lost 0 bases, J lost 2 bases, and 10 bases lay in between. In DNA form, the CDR3 reads TGTGCCAGCTCACCACCGATGACACCCAACACTGAAGCTTTCTTT. Residues: CASSPPMTPNTEAFF.

V usage is TRBV27 and J usage is TRBJ1-2, with D possibly TRBD1 on 6 matching bases. The CDR3 has 14 residues. Trimming left V 6 bases short and J 4 bases short, with 15 bases between. Germline-derived CDR1 and CDR2 are MNHEY and SMNVEV (reference sequence). Written as DNA, the CDR3 is TGTGCCAGCAGAACAGGGAGGGGACCCTATGGCTACACCTTC. Translating it yields CASRTGRGPYGYTF.

This chain uses TRBV18 with TRBJ1-1; D gene unclear. The CDR3 is 13 amino acids. V lost 5 bases and J 4 bases, leaving 11 bases between the germline ends. Germline loops: CDR1 KGHSH, CDR2 LQKENI. The CDR3 loop reads CASSSPEVTEAFF. As DNA, the CDR3 is TGTGCCAGCTCATCCCCGGAGGTCACTGAAGCTTTCTTT.

For this clone: A much more abundant neighbour one base away suggests this may be a read error. The gene calls are TRBV5-8 and TRBJ1-1, with a possible D match to TRBD1 (6 bases). The CDR3 contains 14 residues. The germline CDR1 and CDR2 sequences are SGHTS and YDEGEE. Deletions cut 4 bases from V and 1 base from J, with 11 bases between. In DNA form, the CDR3 reads TGTGCCAGCAGCCCCGGGACAACGAACACTGAAGCTTTCTTT. Translation: CASSPGTTNTEAFF.

This chain connects TRBV3-1 (or the pseudogene TRBV3-2) to TRBJ1-5; 7 nucleotides line up with TRBD1. With V trimmed by 3 bases and J by 7 bases, 3 bases remained unmatched. In germline, CDR1 is LGHDT, CDR2 YNNKEL (reference sequence). The CDR3 is 13 amino acids. The CDR3 bases are TGTGCCAGCAGCCATCAGGGGGACCAGCCCCAGCATTTT. Residues: CASSHQGDQPQHF.

The chain recombines TRBV10-3 with TRBJ2-1; 8 nucleotides match TRBD1. Germline V CDR1 and CDR2: ENHRY, SYGVKD. After removal of 5 bases from V and 7 bases from J, the junction contained 7 bases not matched to a gene. The CDR3 consists of 14 residues. The CDR3 DNA sequence: TGTGCCATCAGTCCGGACAGGGACCTGAATGAGCAGTTCTTC. This gives the protein CAISPDRDLNEQFF.

The genes are TRBV6-5 and TRBJ2-7; D not resolved. This CDR3 is 13 amino acids long. V was pared by 6 bases and J by 2 bases, with 11 bases between. Germline CDR1 reads MNHEY; CDR2 reads SVGAGI. The CDR3 DNA follows: TGTGCCAGCAGGAGAGACACGACCTACGAGCAGTACTTC. Its translation: CASRRDTTYEQYF.

CDR3 residues: CASSYSGAFAYEQYF. The CDR3 bases are TGTGCCAGCAGTTACTCAGGGGCTTTCGCCTACGAGCAGTACTTC. V and J are TRBV6-2 or TRBV6-3 and TRBJ2-7; possible D gene TRBD1, 5 bases. Germline assignment: CDR1 MNHEY and CDR2 SVGEGT. The CDR3 length is 15 residues. Trimming took 0 bases from V and 2 from J, leaving 11 bases between them.

The chain combines TRBV19 with TRBJ1-2; the D gene is possibly TRBD1 (6 bases). The germline V gene encodes CDR1 LNHDA and CDR2 SQIVND (reference sequence). Trimming cost V 5 bases and J 2 bases, with 9 bases left between them. This CDR3 has 13 residues. The CDR3 bases are TGTGCCAGTAGTCCACAGGGAAACTATGGCTACACCTTC. This gives the protein CASSPQGNYGYTF.

This chain links TRBV12-3 or TRBV12-4 with TRBJ1-5; D possibly corresponds to TRBD1 (6 bases). V was pared by 5 bases and J by 4 bases, with 9 bases between. The CDR3 is 13 amino acids. The CDR3 DNA is TGTGCCAGCAGTCGGACAGATAATCAGCCCCAGCATTTT. This translates into CASSRTDNQPQHF.

This chain joins TRBV6-5 and TRBJ1-5, with unresolved D. The CDR3 loop spans 15 amino acids. The V gene lost 1 base and the J gene lost 1 base, with 8 bases spanning the gap. Germline CDR1 and CDR2: MNHEY and SVGAGI. CDR3 protein: CASSYLNLSNQPQHF. CDR3 nucleotides: TGTGCCAGCAGTTACTTAAACCTAAGCAATCAGCCCCAGCATTTT.